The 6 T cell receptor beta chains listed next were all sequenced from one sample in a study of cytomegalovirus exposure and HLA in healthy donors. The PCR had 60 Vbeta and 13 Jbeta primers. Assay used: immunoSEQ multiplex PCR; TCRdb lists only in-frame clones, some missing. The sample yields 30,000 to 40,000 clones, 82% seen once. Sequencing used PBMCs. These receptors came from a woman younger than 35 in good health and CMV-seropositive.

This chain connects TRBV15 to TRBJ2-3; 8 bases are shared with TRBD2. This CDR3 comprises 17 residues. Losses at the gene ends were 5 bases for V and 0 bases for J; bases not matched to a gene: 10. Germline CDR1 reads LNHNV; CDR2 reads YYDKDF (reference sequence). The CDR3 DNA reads TGTGCCACCAGCCAGGTCCGGACTAGCAGAAGCACAGATACGCAGTATTTT. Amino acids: CATSQVRTSRSTDTQYF.

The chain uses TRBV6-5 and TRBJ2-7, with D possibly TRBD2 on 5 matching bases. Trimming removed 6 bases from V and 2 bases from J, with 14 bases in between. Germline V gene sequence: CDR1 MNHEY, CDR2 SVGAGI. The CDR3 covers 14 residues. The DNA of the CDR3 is TGTGCCAGCAGCCGAGGATGGCGGGCCTACGAGCAGTACTTC. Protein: CASSRGWRAYEQYF.

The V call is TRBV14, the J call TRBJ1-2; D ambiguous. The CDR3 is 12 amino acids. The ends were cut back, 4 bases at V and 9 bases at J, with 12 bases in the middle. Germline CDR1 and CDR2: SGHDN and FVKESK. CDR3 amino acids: CASSPNPFSYTF. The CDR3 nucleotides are TGTGCCAGCAGCCCTAACCCCTTTAGCTACACCTTC.

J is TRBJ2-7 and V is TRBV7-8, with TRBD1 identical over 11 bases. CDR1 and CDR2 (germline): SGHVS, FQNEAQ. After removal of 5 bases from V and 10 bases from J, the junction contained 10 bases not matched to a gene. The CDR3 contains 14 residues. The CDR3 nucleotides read TGTGCCAGCAGCCCGTACAGGACAGGGGGCGATCAGTACTTC. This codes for CASSPYRTGGDQYF.

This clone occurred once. This CDR3 reads CASNSKEGNTIYF. The CDR3 region has the DNA TGTGCCAGCAACTCCAAGGAGGGAAACACCATATATTTT. The gene calls are TRBV7-6 and TRBJ1-3; D is unclear. Germline lookup yields CDR1 SGHVS and CDR2 FNYEAQ. Trimming stripped 7 bases from V and 4 bases from J, with 11 bases between. This CDR3 has 13 residues.

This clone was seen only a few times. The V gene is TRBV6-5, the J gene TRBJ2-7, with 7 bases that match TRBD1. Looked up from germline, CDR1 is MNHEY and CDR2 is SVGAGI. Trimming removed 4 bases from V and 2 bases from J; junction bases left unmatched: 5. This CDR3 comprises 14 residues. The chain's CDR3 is CASSSPGTAYEQYF. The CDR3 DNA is TGTGCCAGCAGTTCCCCCGGGACAGCCTACGAGCAGTACTTC.